This T cell receptor (beta chain) is drawn from a study of shared clonotypes between healthy human individuals. Study-wide points: Shared across a handful of donors were around 5% of the naive CD4 clonotypes.

Profiled with immunoSEQ multiplex PCR; TCRdb holds only in-frame clones, not every one. The repertoire holds 800,000 to 1,200,000 clones, with approximately 80% as singletons. Negatively enriched CD4+ T cells were divided by CD45RA into naive and memory. A word on this clone: Its antigen is as yet unknown.

CDR1 SGHTA and CDR2 FQGNSA come from the germline V gene. The CDR3 runs to 15 residues. Trimming removed 7 bases from V and 2 bases from J, with 17 bases in between. Material for sequencing was memory CD4+ T cells from PBMCs. Subset: CD45RA-negative fraction. This TCR came from a young man in good health. Some clones in this sample may be carry-over from other donors' samples. This chain uses TRBV7-2 with TRBJ1-1; weak D call: TRBD1 (5 bases). The CDR3 DNA follows: TGTGCCAGCACCTTTAGGTACGGGGCTAACACTGAAGCTTTCTTT. Amino acids: CASTFRYGANTEAFF.